This T cell receptor (beta chain) was obtained from a study of control samples from healthy donors and cancer patients. This clone has more than one count but fewer than ten. Profiling relied on immunoSEQ multiplex PCR, and the TCRdb table lists in-frame clones only, not all of them. The table records about 34,000 clones, approximately 86% of them present only once. CDR3 length: 14 residues. Germline CDR1 is KGHSH and CDR2 is LQKENI. V lost 4 bases and J 5 bases, leaving 12 bases between the germline ends. The specimen was PBMCs. The chain joins TRBV18 to TRBJ1-5; TRBD1 might be the D (5 bases). This clonotype originated in a woman in her thirties or forties with lung cancer. The CDR3 reads CASSRGGMDQPQHF. For the CDR3, the DNA is TGTGCCAGCTCACGGGGGGGGATGGATCAGCCCCAGCATTTT.